This TCR beta chain was captured by sequencing in a study of blood T cell repertoires in COVID-19. At the level of the study: There were acute and convalescent COVID-19 samples, and they came from the United States, Italy and Spain. The cDNA or gDNA used as material had been derived from T cells, B-cell-depleted T cells, or PBMCs.

Seattle's cohort entered during active infection and was followed longitudinally. V lost 0 bases and J lost 8; bases outside the gene matches: 4. This CDR3 has 14 amino acids. Germline V gene lookup returns CDR1 MNHEY and CDR2 SVGEGT. In the original processing: Estimates of nucleated cell counts were drawn from the amplification of reference gene primers. The method was immunoSEQ multiplex PCR; TCRdb's version includes in-frame clones alone and lacks a portion of them. D and trimming come from the DNA, and the V and J calls and clone size come from that table. The table lists some 59,000 clones, over 60% of them singletons.

The sequence derives from a young man with COVID-19, enrolled during active disease. This rearrangement joins TRBV6-2 or TRBV6-3 to TRBJ1-2, with 9 bases aligning to TRBD1. The sample comprised peripheral blood. The CDR3 coding sequence is TGTGCCAGCAGTTACTCGAGGACAGGGGCAGGCTACACCTTC. This encodes CASSYSRTGAGYTF.